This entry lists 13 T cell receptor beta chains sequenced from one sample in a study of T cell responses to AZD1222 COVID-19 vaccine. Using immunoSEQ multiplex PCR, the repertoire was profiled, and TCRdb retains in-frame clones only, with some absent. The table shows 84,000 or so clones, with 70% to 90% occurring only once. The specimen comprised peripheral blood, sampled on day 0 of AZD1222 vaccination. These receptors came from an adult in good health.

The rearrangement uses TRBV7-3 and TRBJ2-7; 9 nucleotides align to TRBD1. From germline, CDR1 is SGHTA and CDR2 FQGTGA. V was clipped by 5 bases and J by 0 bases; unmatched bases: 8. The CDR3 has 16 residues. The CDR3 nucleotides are TGTGCCAGCAGCCCGCAACCGGGACAGGGCTCCTACGAGCAGTACTTC. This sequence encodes CASSPQPGQGSYEQYF. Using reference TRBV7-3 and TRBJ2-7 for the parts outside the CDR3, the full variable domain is GAGVSQTPSNKVTEKGKYVELRCDPISGHTALYWYRQSLGQGPEFLIYFQGTGAADDSGLPNDRFFAVRPEGSVSTLKIQRTERGDSAVYLCASSPQPGQGSYEQYFGPGTRLTVT.

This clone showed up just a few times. In DNA form, the CDR3 reads TGTGCCAGTAGTTCCTCGGACAGAATTAACACTGAAGCTTTCTTT. Amino acid sequence: CASSSSDRINTEAFF. The chain employs TRBV19 and TRBJ1-1, with D maybe TRBD1 (6 bases). The CDR3 runs to 15 residues. Trimming pared 5 bases from V and 2 bases from J, leaving 15 bases between. The V gene's germline CDR1 is LNHDA and CDR2 SQIVND (reference sequence).

CDR3 amino acids: CASARGPGQGATEAFF. CDR3 bases: TGCGCCAGCGCGAGAGGACCGGGACAGGGGGCAACTGAAGCTTTCTTT. J is TRBJ1-1 and V is TRBV5-1; TRBD1 aligns across 12 bases. From germline, CDR1 is SGHRS and CDR2 YFSETQ. There are 16 residues in the CDR3. V dropped 7 bases and J dropped 5; count of bases not matched to a gene: 12.

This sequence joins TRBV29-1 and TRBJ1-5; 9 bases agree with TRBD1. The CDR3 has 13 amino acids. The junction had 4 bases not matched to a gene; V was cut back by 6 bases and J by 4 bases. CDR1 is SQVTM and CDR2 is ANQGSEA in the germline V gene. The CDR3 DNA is TGCAGCGTGGCGGGACAGGGTAATCAGCCCCAGCATTTT. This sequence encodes CSVAGQGNQPQHF.

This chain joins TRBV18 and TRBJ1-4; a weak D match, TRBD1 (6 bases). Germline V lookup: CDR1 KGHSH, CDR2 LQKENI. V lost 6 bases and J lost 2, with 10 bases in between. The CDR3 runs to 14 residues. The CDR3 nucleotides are TGTGCCAGCTCGCCAGGGGCGACTAATGAAAAACTGTTTTTT. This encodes CASSPGATNEKLFF.

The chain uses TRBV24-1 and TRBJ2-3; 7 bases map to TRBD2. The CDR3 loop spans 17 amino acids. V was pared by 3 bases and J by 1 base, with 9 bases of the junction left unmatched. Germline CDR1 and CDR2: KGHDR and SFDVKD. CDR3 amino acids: CATSDPGAGAGTDTQYF. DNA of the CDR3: TGTGCCACCAGTGATCCCGGGGCGGGAGCGGGCACAGATACGCAGTATTTT.

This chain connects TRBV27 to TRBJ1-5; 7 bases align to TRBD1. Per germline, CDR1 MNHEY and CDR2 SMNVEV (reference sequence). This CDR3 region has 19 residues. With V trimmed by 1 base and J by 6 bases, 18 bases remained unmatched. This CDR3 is CASSLFVPQLGQGGQPQHF. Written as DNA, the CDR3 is TGTGCCAGCAGTTTATTTGTGCCCCAGCTCGGGCAGGGGGGTCAGCCCCAGCATTTT.

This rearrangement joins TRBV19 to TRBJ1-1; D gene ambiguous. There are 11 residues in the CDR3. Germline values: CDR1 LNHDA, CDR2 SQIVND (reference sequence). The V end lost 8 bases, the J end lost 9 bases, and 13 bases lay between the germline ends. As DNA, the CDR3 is TGTGCCAGTCGGCAGTCGTGGAAAGCTTTCTTT. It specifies CASRQSWKAFF.

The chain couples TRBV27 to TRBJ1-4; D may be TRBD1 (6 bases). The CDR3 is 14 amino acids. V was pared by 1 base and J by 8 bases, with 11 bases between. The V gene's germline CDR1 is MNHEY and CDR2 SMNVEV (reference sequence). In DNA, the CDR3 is TGTGCCAGCAGTTTATTTGGGGGCGGGGAAAAACTGTTTTTT. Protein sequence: CASSLFGGGEKLFF.

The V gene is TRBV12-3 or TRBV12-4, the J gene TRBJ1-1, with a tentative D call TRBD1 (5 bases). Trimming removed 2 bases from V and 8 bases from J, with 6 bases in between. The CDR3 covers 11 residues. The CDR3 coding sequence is TGTGCCAGCAGTTTACGGGGGGAAGCTTTCTTT. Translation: CASSLRGEAFF.

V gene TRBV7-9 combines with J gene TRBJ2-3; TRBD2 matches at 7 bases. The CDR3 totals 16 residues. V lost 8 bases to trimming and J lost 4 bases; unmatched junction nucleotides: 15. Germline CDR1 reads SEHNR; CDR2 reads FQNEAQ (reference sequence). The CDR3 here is CASEPWAGESADTQYF. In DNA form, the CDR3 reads TGTGCCAGCGAACCTTGGGCGGGGGAGTCGGCAGATACGCAGTATTTT.

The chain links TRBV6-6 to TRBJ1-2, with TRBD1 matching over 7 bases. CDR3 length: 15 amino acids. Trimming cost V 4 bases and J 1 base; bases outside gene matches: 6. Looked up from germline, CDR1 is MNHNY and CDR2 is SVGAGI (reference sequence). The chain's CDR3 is CASSSTTGNNYGYTF. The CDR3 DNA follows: TGTGCCAGCAGTTCAACGACAGGGAATAACTATGGCTACACCTTC.

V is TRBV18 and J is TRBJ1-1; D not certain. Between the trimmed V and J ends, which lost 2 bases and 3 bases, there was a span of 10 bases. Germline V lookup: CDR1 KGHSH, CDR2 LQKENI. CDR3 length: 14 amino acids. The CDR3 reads CASSPVKIYTEAFF. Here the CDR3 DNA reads TGTGCCAGCTCACCAGTTAAGATTTACACTGAAGCTTTCTTT.